This T cell receptor (beta chain) stems from a study of blood T cell repertoires in COVID-19. Overall study: Material from acute and convalescent COVID-19 was sourced from the United States, Italy and Spain.

After removal of 5 bases from V and 2 bases from J, the junction contained 7 bases not matched to a gene. Germline V gene lookup returns CDR1 MNHEY and CDR2 SVGEGT. The CDR3 has 15 amino acids. TCRdb's copy holds only in-frame clones and misses some; the assay was immunoSEQ multiplex PCR. The repertoire holds some 140,000 clones, around 85% seen once, with around 8.4% in the top ten. Only one count was recorded for this clone. The V gene is TRBV6-2 or TRBV6-3, the J gene TRBJ1-2; 8 bases match TRBD1. The specimen sequenced was PBMCs or T cells enriched from blood (not recorded which). The TCR sequence derives from a man aged 45-60 years who had recovered from COVID-19. The CDR3 nucleotides are TGTGCCAGCAGTGTTAAAAACAGGGGGAACTATGGCTACACCTTC. The encoded protein is CASSVKNRGNYGYTF.